The rows below give T cell receptor beta chains drawn from one sample of a study of tumor-infiltrating lymphocytes in primary liver carcinoma. From the multiplex PCR reads, TCRdb called clonotypes with MiXCR, one entry per CDR3 protein. The table lists roughly 120,000 distinct CDR3 sequences, about two thirds of them singletons. Source material: tumor-adjacent normal liver tissue. The source of these receptors is a woman in her sixties or seventies with primary liver carcinoma and hepatitis B virus infection. Each CDR3 is given with its conserved first and last residue. Each record gives: D gene, J gene, V gene, CDR3 protein. D genes are given only for firm matches.

>TRBD1|TRBJ2-2|TRBV5-4
CASSLPWTGGRNTGELFF
>TRBD2|TRBJ2-1|TRBV6-2/TRBV6-3
CASSTRLAASYIEQFF
>TRBD2|TRBJ2-1|TRBV11-3
CASSLRTSDSGEQFF
>.|TRBJ1-5|TRBV28
CASSPGHQPQHF
>TRBD2|TRBJ2-7|TRBV12-3/TRBV12-4
CASSLTEGGPGDEQYF
>.|TRBJ2-5|TRBV29-1
CSVEGIIRFQETQYF
>.|TRBJ2-4|TRBV5-4
CASSYTGDNKNIQYF
>TRBD1|TRBJ2-5|TRBV2
CASSGQGQETQYF
>.|TRBJ2-1|TRBV10-3
CAITPDSGDEQFF
>.|TRBJ2-1|TRBV6-5
CVSGPRVRAGRYNEQFF
>.|TRBJ1-1|TRBV7-9
CVSTLKVNTEAFF
>TRBD2|TRBJ2-1|TRBV28
CASTPLGGRGVNEQFF
>.|TRBJ2-1|TRBV11-3
CASSMTRGAGEDEQFF
>.|TRBJ2-7|TRBV11-2
CASRSNRNTYEQYF
>.|TRBJ1-5|TRBV4-1
CASSLYINQPQHF
>.|TRBJ2-7|TRBV7-6
CASSPSGVGGYEQYF
>.|TRBJ2-7|TRBV6-5
CASSGSGSYEQYF
>.|TRBJ1-5|TRBV4-2
CASSQIAAGYQPQHF
>.|TRBJ1-2|TRBV28
CASSLMVSYGYTF
>TRBD2|TRBJ2-2|TRBV6-5
CASSYSISFSAGAPGELFF
>.|TRBJ1-1|TRBV12-3/TRBV12-4
CASSKGKGAFF
>.|TRBJ2-6|TRBV5-4
CASSLAGGQYSSGANVLTF
>.|TRBJ2-3|TRBV11-3
CASSLRTTTDTQYF
>.|TRBJ2-5|TRBV29-1
CSLDQGPQETQYF
>.|TRBJ2-7|TRBV13
CASSLGLRTHEQYF
>TRBD1|TRBJ1-3|TRBV4-2
CASGQDRVSGNTIYF
>TRBD2|TRBJ2-3|TRBV29-1
CSVLAGSADTQYF
>TRBD2|TRBJ2-3|TRBV29-1
CSVTSGSADMQYF
>.|TRBJ1-2|TRBV16
CASSPTNNYGYIF
>.|TRBJ2-7|TRBV6-1
CARSSMGMAYEQYF
>.|TRBJ2-5|TRBV25-1
CDSGSGRETQYF
>.|TRBJ2-1|TRBV12-3/TRBV12-4
CASSSDKYNEQPF
>TRBD1|TRBJ2-5|TRBV12-3/TRBV12-4
CASNRGVETQYF
>.|TRBJ2-5|TRBV5-6
CACSRRRAYQGTQYF
>.|TRBJ2-5|TRBV5-5
CASSLGATGRESQYF
>.|TRBJ2-1|TRBV12-3/TRBV12-4
CASSKSGASYNERFF
>.|TRBJ2-1|TRBV14
CASSQEAHWDNEQFF
>TRBD1|TRBJ2-7|TRBV11-2
CASSSGTGGTYEQYF
>.|TRBJ2-2|TRBV10-3
CTNSGRTVGTGELFF
>.|TRBJ2-5|TRBV2
CASSVGETQYF
>.|TRBJ1-1|TRBV11-2
CASSLDRGAGTEAFF
>TRBD1|TRBJ1-1|TRBV11-2
CASSTLTGDWNTEASF
>.|.|TRBV7-8
CASSLTLDYEQFF
>TRBD2|TRBJ2-5|TRBV11-2
CASAEGRGATIETQYF
>.|TRBJ2-4|TRBV28
CASTSAKNIQYF
>.|TRBJ2-7|TRBV9
CASSVVDGRGKQYF
>.|TRBJ1-2|TRBV7-9
CASGLGDWSALNYGYTF